This T cell receptor (beta chain) was retrieved from a study of shared clonotypes between healthy human individuals. Looking at the study overall: The people who gave samples were a couple of women and three men aged 18 to 49. Study-wide findings and caveats: Larger estimated richness was generally seen in naive subsets than in memory subsets.

Profiling relied on immunoSEQ multiplex PCR, and the TCRdb table lists in-frame clones only, not all of them. Of about 2 million clones detected, about 95% appear once; the ten largest clones hold 1% to 1.5%. From germline, CDR1 is KGHSH and CDR2 LQKENI. V lost 4 bases and J 0 bases, leaving 12 bases between the germline ends. CDR3 size: 15 residues. Positively selected for CCR7, the CD45RO-negative cells used as naive CD8 cells excluded terminally differentiated effector memory CD45RA+ cells. Donation came from healthy HIV-negative adults that had no recent acute infections or vaccinations. Remarks on this clone: Antigen: not known.

The sequenced sample consisted of naive CD8+ T cells sorted from blood. This chain links TRBV18 with TRBJ1-1; maybe TRBD1 (6 bases). This sequence originates from a man between 18 and 35 years old in good health. The DNA of the CDR3 is TGTGCCAGCTCACACCAGGACAGATTGAACACTGAAGCTTTCTTT. This encodes CASSHQDRLNTEAFF.